This TCR beta chain was profiled in a study of blood T cell repertoires in COVID-19. This CDR3 is 15 amino acids long. From germline, CDR1 is SEHNR and CDR2 FQNEAQ (reference sequence). V gave up 2 bases and J gave up 3 bases, with 13 bases separating them. Data came from immunoSEQ multiplex PCR; TCRdb stores just in-frame clones and leaves some out. The sample consists of approximately 200,000 clones, 70% to 90% of them appearing once. This chain joins TRBV7-9 and TRBJ1-2, with unresolved D. The receptor was derived from a man younger than 30 with active or convalescent COVID-19. Sequencing was performed on peripheral blood. CDR3 amino acids: CASSLPSGRDYGYTF. The CDR3 coding sequence is TGTGCCAGCAGCTTACCATCCGGGAGGGACTATGGCTACACCTTC.